The TCR beta chain described here comes from a study of cytomegalovirus exposure and HLA in healthy donors. As for the study in general: In a previous analysis, 100 million to 140 million unique TCR beta sequences were found from some 200 million T cells. Study findings and constraints: A later analysis found most CMV-associated TCR beta chains apparently HLA-restricted. No immune exposure information besides CMV serostatus was available. In vitro confirmation showed three CMV-associated chains to be CMV antigen specific.

As concerns this clone: The antigen is undetermined.

PCR amplification relied on 60 Vbeta primers (plus 13 Jbeta primers). The table came from immunoSEQ multiplex PCR; TCRdb's copy has only in-frame clones and leaves some out. The sample includes 150,000 to 200,000 clones, around 62% of them seen just once. The ends lost 2 bases at V and 7 bases at J; junction bases unmatched: 7. CDR3 size: 15 residues. Germline V gives CDR1 LNHDA, CDR2 SQIVND (reference sequence). The chain recombines TRBV19 with TRBJ2-1, with 8 bases identical to TRBD1. The source is a middle-aged man in good health and CMV-seronegative. Sequenced sample: PBMCs. CDR3: CASSITGTGKNEQFF. CDR3 bases: TGTGCCAGTAGTATAACGGGGACAGGAAAAAATGAGCAGTTCTTC.